Shown below are 8 T cell receptor beta chains from a single sample sequenced in a study of cytomegalovirus exposure and HLA in healthy donors. PCR used 60 Vbeta primers and 13 Jbeta primers. The protocol was immunoSEQ multiplex PCR, while the TCRdb copy is restricted to in-frame clones and leaves out a portion. The table records just under 250,000 clones, roughly 87% of them present only once. The sequencing sample was made of PBMCs. The receptors stem from a woman aged 40 to 50 in good health and CMV-seropositive.

CDR3 region: CASSSGLAGYNEQFF. In DNA, the CDR3 is TGTGCCAGCAGTTCGGGACTAGCGGGCTACAATGAGCAGTTCTTC. V is TRBV5-5 and J is TRBJ2-1; 12 positions agree with TRBD2. The CDR3 totals 15 residues. Germline V gene lookup returns CDR1 SGHKS and CDR2 YYEKEE (reference sequence). V was pared by 5 bases and J by 3 bases, with 3 bases of the junction left unmatched. Full variable domain (outside the CDR3, taken from reference TRBV5-5 and TRBJ2-1): DAGVTQSPTHLIKTRGQQVTLRCSPISGHKSVSWYQQVLGQGPQFIFQYYEKEERGRGNFPDRFSARQFPNYSSELNVNALLLGDSALYLCASSSGLAGYNEQFFGPGTRLTVL.

The chain uses TRBV19 and TRBJ1-5; the match to TRBD1 covers 9 bases. Trimming at V came to 7 bases and at J to 2 bases, leaving 6 bases not matched to a gene. Per germline, CDR1 LNHDA and CDR2 SQIVND (reference sequence). The CDR3 is made up of 15 amino acids. The CDR3 region has the DNA TGTGCCAGTACTAGGGACAGGGTGGGCAATCAGCCCCAGCATTTT. Encoded protein: CASTRDRVGNQPQHF.

As to this clone: The sample has other DNA sequences that encode this CDR3 too. J is TRBJ2-1 and V is TRBV19; 10 nucleotides agree with TRBD2. Germline V gene lookup returns CDR1 LNHDA and CDR2 SQIVND (reference sequence). The trim removed 8 bases at V and 5 bases at J, leaving 6 bases unmatched. The length of the CDR3 is 14 residues. CDR3 in DNA: TGTGCCAGTTCTAGACTAGCGGGTAACAATGAGCAGTTCTTC. Amino acid sequence: CASSRLAGNNEQFF.

This clone was seen only a few times. This sequence joins TRBV27 and TRBJ1-5, with D perhaps TRBD1 (6 bases). The CDR3 has 14 residues. Per the germline V gene, CDR1 is MNHEY and CDR2 is SMNVEV (reference sequence). V was clipped by 3 bases and J by 5 bases, with 11 bases between them. The CDR3 is CASSFAQGHQPQHF. The CDR3 DNA reads as TGTGCCAGCAGTTTCGCACAGGGACATCAGCCCCAGCATTTT.

This sequence joins TRBV11-2 and TRBJ1-2, with 7 positions matching TRBD1. CDR1 SGHAT and CDR2 FQNNGV come from the germline V gene. The CDR3 loop spans 14 amino acids. Trimming cost V 1 base and J 8 bases; bases outside gene matches: 7. CDR3: CASSLGARGSGYTF. The CDR3 region has the DNA TGTGCCAGCAGCTTAGGGGCCAGGGGGAGCGGCTACACCTTC.

The chain recombines TRBV18 with TRBJ2-7, with TRBD2 matching 9 bases. The CDR3 is 16 residues long. Germline CDR1 reads KGHSH; CDR2 reads LQKENI. The junction had 10 bases not matched to a gene; V was cut back by 0 bases and J by 7 bases. CDR3 sequence reads: CASSPPVQRGAREQYF. The CDR3 region has the DNA TGTGCCAGCTCACCACCGGTCCAGCGGGGGGCACGGGAGCAGTACTTC. Full variable domain (remainder filled in from reference TRBV18 and TRBJ2-7): NAGVMQNPRHLVRRRGQEARLRCSPMKGHSHVYWYRQLPEEGLKFMVYLQKENIIDESGMPKERFSAEFPKEGPSILRIQQVVRGDSAAYFCASSPPVQRGAREQYFGPGTRLTVT.

The rearrangement links TRBV9 to TRBJ1-2, with 10 bases fitting TRBD1. J gave up 9 bases and V 0 bases, and 2 bases lay outside the gene matches. The CDR3 consists of 13 residues. Germline values: CDR1 SGDLS, CDR2 YYNGEE. CDR3 bases: TGTGCCAGCAGCGTAGGGGACAGGGGAAGCTACACCTTC. Its protein product is CASSVGDRGSYTF.

The genes are TRBV7-8 and TRBJ2-1; no definite D call. The germline gives CDR1 SGHVS, CDR2 FQNEAQ. This CDR3 region has 13 residues. V was shortened by 10 bases and J by 4 bases, with 14 bases between the two germline ends. Here the CDR3 reads CAIRGEVYNEQFF. CDR3 nucleotide sequence: TGTGCCATCCGAGGAGAAGTGTACAATGAGCAGTTCTTC. Full variable domain (missing parts from reference TRBV7-8 and TRBJ2-1): GAGVSQSPRYKVAKRGQDVALRCDPISGHVSLFWYQQALGQGPEFLTYFQNEAQLDKSGLPSDRFFAERPEGSVSTLKIQRTQQEDSAVYLCAIRGEVYNEQFFGPGTRLTVL.